Sequencing of this T cell receptor beta chain was carried out in a study of blood T cell repertoires in COVID-19. As for the study in general: Specimens from acute and convalescent COVID-19 originated in the United States, Italy and Spain. In each case, the material was cDNA or gDNA derived from T cells, B-cell-depleted T cells, or PBMCs.

Assignments of participants to cohorts depended upon their own reported clinical history. Method: immunoSEQ multiplex PCR; TCRdb's copy keeps in-frame clones and lacks some. The table lists under 300,000 clones, roughly 90% of them singletons. The CDR3 contains 14 residues. The V gene lost 8 bases and the J gene lost 0 bases, with 11 bases spanning the gap. Germline V CDR1 and CDR2: SEHNR, FQNEAQ (reference sequence). The TCR originated in a man aged 35 to 55 who had recovered from COVID-19. The V and J genes are TRBV7-9 and TRBJ1-3; D gene unclear. Material: PBMCs or T cells enriched from blood (not recorded which). The CDR3 here is CASAPRSSGNTIYF. CDR3 sequence (DNA): TGTGCCAGCGCACCCAGGTCCTCTGGAAACACCATATATTTT.